This T cell receptor beta chain emerged from a study of technical replicates of blood from a few donors. Only in-frame clones appear in the TCRdb table, and some are missing; sequencing was by immunoSEQ multiplex PCR. The sample has fewer than 90,000 clones, roughly 93% seen once. Sequenced sample: T cells isolated from PBMCs. This TCR came from a human donor in good health.

The CDR3 here is CASSESTGLSYEQYF. As DNA, the CDR3 is TGCGCCAGCAGTGAGTCGACAGGGCTTTCCTACGAGCAGTACTTC. The V call is TRBV10-2, the J call TRBJ2-7; 7 nucleotides align to TRBD1. After removal of 0 bases from V and 1 base from J, the junction contained 3 bases not matched to a gene. This CDR3 has 15 residues. From germline, CDR1 is WSHSY and CDR2 SAAADI.